This is a list of T cell receptor beta chains from one sample in a study of T-cell memory formation after mild COVID-19. TCRdb passed the 5' RACE reads through MiXCR, listing each CDR3 protein once. The sample shows approximately 480,000 distinct CDR3 sequences, 15% to 20% of them seen only once. Source material: PBMCs or a T cell subset sorted from them (not recorded which). The source is an adult woman who had mild COVID-19 (a few samples of this study predate the infection). Cell type and time point are not known. CDR3s include the opening cysteine and the closing phenylalanine or tryptophan. The D gene is left open where the match is weak. Clone size is given for some rows only: seen once, a few or many times, or a class if the clone is expanded.

d_gene	j_gene	abundance	v_gene	CDR3aa	CDR3nt
.	TRBJ2-2	many	TRBV7-9	CASSLALAGSGELFF	TGTGCCAGCAGCTTAGCGCTCGCGGGATCCGGGGAGCTGTTTTTT
.	TRBJ1-1	few	TRBV12-3/TRBV12-4	CASSLAGQRNTEAFF	TGTGCCAGCAGTCTAGCTGGACAAAGGAACACTGAAGCTTTCTTT
.	TRBJ1-1	once	TRBV25-1	CASSSVDSMNTEAFF	TGTGCCAGCAGTTCAGTGGACAGTATGAACACTGAAGCTTTCTTT
.	TRBJ2-7	.	TRBV3-1	CASSQEGESEQYF	TGTGCCAGCAGCCAAGAGGGGGAATCCGAGCAGTACTTC
.	TRBJ1-1	.	TRBV5-5	CASSLFMGGTEAFF	TGTGCCAGCAGCTTGTTCATGGGGGGCACTGAAGCTTTCTTT
.	TRBJ1-4	few	TRBV9	CASSVGAGREKLFF	TGTGCCAGCAGCGTTGGGGCAGGGCGTGAAAAACTGTTTTTT
.	TRBJ2-7	few	TRBV7-2	CASSSQGNSYEQYF	TGTGCCAGCAGCTCTCAGGGGAACTCCTACGAGCAGTACTTC
.	TRBJ2-2	few	TRBV5-1	CASSFGIQGNTGELFF	TGCGCCAGCAGCTTCGGTATCCAAGGAAACACCGGGGAGCTGTTTTTT
.	TRBJ1-1	.	TRBV6-2/TRBV6-3	CASSYSQFEAFF	TGTGCCAGCAGTTACTCTCAGTTTGAAGCTTTCTTT
TRBD2	TRBJ2-3	.	TRBV20-1	CSARGLAGSLDTQYF	TGCAGTGCTAGAGGACTAGCGGGGAGCTTGGATACGCAGTATTTT
.	TRBJ1-1	.	TRBV2	CASSEVRPLNTEAFF	TGTGCCAGCAGTGAAGTGAGACCGCTGAACACTGAAGCTTTCTTT
.	TRBJ1-1	.	TRBV4-1	CASSQVSGDTEAFF	TGCGCCAGCAGCCAGGTCTCGGGGGACACTGAAGCTTTCTTT
.	TRBJ2-5	.	TRBV5-1	CASSLTGPNQETQYF	TGCGCCAGCAGCTTAACAGGACCGAACCAAGAGACCCAGTACTTC
TRBD1	TRBJ2-5	.	TRBV25-1	CASSPLGQGIQETQYF	TGTGCCAGCAGTCCGCTCGGACAGGGTATCCAAGAGACCCAGTACTTC